Below, 10 T cell receptor beta chains from the same sample are listed, as sequenced in a study of identical twins. MiXCR, run by TCRdb on the 5' RACE reads, gives a single entry per CDR3 protein. The table includes hundreds of thousands of distinct CDR3 sequences, more than 6.5% detected once. These records were also assigned to another study, of yellow fever vaccine responses in identical twins.

The sequencing sample was made of PBMCs. The receptors here all came from a young woman in good health.

The rearrangement uses TRBV7-9 and TRBJ2-7; 16 nucleotides agree with TRBD2. The CDR3 totals 16 residues. Trimming cost V 5 bases and J 2 bases; bases outside gene matches: 3. Germline assignment: CDR1 SEHNR and CDR2 FQNEAQ (reference sequence). The CDR3 region is CASSPGLAGGPYEQYF. In DNA form, the CDR3 reads TGTGCCAGCAGCCCGGGACTAGCGGGAGGGCCCTACGAGCAGTACTTC.

CDR3 bases: TGTGCCATCAGCCCCGGACTAGCGGGAGGCTACGAGCAGTACTTC. This codes for CAISPGLAGGYEQYF. This chain uses TRBV10-3 with TRBJ2-7; 14 bases fit TRBD2. Per germline, CDR1 ENHRY and CDR2 SYGVKD. The CDR3 spans 15 residues. V gave up 6 bases and J gave up 3 bases; unmatched junction bases: 4.

This clonotype showed up many times. The chain combines TRBV27 with TRBJ1-5; TRBD1 agrees at 8 bases. Trimming removed 5 bases from V and 7 bases from J; junction bases left unmatched: 7. Germline lookup yields CDR1 MNHEY and CDR2 SMNVEV (reference sequence). This CDR3 has 14 amino acids. CDR3 bases: TGTGCCAGCAGTCCCACAGGGGGAGGACAGCCCCAGCATTTT. Protein product: CASSPTGGGQPQHF.

This clonotype has at least ten counts. The V call is TRBV29-1, the J call TRBJ2-7, with 14 bases identical to TRBD2. J was trimmed by 6 bases and V by 2 bases; bases with no gene match: 6. Germline V gene data show CDR1 as SQVTM and CDR2 as ANQGSEA. This CDR3 region has 15 residues. The CDR3 region is CSVERGLAGVGEQYF. For the CDR3, the DNA is TGCAGCGTTGAAAGGGGACTAGCGGGAGTCGGCGAGCAGTACTTC.

This sequence joins TRBV7-2 and TRBJ1-1; unclear D gene. Trimming removed 2 bases at V and 0 bases at J, with 7 bases between. Germline V gives CDR1 SGHTA, CDR2 FQGNSA. The CDR3 has 14 amino acids. CDR3 DNA sequence: TGTGCCAGCAGCTTAATGGAGTTGAACACTGAAGCTTTCTTT. Encoded protein: CASSLMELNTEAFF.

The genes are TRBV6-5 and TRBJ2-7; D possibly corresponds to TRBD2 (6 bases). CDR1 and CDR2 from the germline V gene are MNHEY and SVGAGI. The CDR3 loop spans 14 amino acids. Trimming took off 0 bases at V and 3 bases at J, with 9 bases between the two ends. This CDR3 reads CASSYSRESYEQYF. CDR3 bases: TGTGCCAGCAGTTACTCGCGGGAAAGCTACGAGCAGTACTTC.

V is TRBV29-1 and J is TRBJ2-1, with a possible D match to TRBD2 (7 bases). This CDR3 is built from 17 residues. Trimming removed 8 bases at V and 6 bases at J, with 29 bases between. The germline gives CDR1 SQVTM, CDR2 ANQGSEA. The CDR3, as DNA: TGCAGCACCCTGGGGGGCGGGAGACCCACCCGGATCAATGAGCAGTTCTTC. Its translation is CSTLGGGRPTRINEQFF.

Only a few counts were recorded for this clonotype. Here the CDR3 DNA reads TGTGCCAGCAGCGATAGGGGGGCCAGGGGGCCTAATGAGCAGTTCTTC. As protein: CASSDRGARGPNEQFF. This chain uses TRBV7-2 with TRBJ2-1; 8 bases line up with TRBD1. The V segment lost 5 bases and the J segment 7 bases; nucleotides outside the gene matches: 13. The CDR3 length is 16 residues. Looked up from germline, CDR1 is SGHTA and CDR2 is FQGNSA.

This clonotype was counted between two and nine times. The gene calls are TRBV4-1 and TRBJ2-1; 8 bases agree with TRBD2. Unmatched junction bases numbered 10, after V lost 3 bases and J lost 9 bases. Germline V gene data show CDR1 as MGHRA and CDR2 as YSYEKL. This CDR3 region has 15 residues. The CDR3 reads CASSQRTSQFLEQFF. DNA for the CDR3: TGCGCCAGCAGCCAGCGGACTAGCCAGTTTCTTGAGCAGTTCTTC.

This clonotype was observed a handful of times. The J gene is TRBJ2-1, the V gene TRBV6-5, with 7 nucleotides matching TRBD2. The CDR3 is made up of 16 amino acids. Per the germline V gene, CDR1 is MNHEY and CDR2 is SVGAGI. V lost 1 base and J lost 0; bases outside the gene matches: 3. The CDR3, as DNA: TGTGCCAGCAGTTACTATTCGGGGGGCTCCTACAATGAGCAGTTCTTC. Translating gives CASSYYSGGSYNEQFF.